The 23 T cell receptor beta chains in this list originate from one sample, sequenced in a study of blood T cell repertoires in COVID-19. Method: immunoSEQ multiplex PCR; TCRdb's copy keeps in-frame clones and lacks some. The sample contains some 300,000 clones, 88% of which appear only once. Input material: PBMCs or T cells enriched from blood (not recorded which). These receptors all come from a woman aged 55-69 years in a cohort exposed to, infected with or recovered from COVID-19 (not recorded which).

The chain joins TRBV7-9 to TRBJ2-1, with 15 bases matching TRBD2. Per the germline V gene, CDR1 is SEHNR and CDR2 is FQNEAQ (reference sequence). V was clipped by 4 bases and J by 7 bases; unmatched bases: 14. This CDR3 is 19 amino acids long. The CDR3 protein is CASSSPGTGGLAGGNEQFF. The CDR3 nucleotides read TGTGCCAGCAGCTCCCCGGGGACAGGGGGACTAGCGGGAGGTAATGAGCAGTTCTTC.

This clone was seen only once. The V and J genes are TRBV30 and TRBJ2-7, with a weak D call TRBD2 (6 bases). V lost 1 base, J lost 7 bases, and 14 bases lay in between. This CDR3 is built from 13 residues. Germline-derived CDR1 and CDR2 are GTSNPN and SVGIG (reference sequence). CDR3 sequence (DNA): TGTGCCTGGAGTGCCCGGCCGGGGGAGGAGCAGTACTTC. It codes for CAWSARPGEEQYF.

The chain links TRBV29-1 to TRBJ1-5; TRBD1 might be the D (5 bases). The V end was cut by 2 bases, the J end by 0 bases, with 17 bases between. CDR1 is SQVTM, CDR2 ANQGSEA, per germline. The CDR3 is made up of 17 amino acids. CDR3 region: CSVELPQVGYSNQPQHF. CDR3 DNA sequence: TGCAGCGTTGAACTCCCACAGGTAGGTTATAGCAATCAGCCCCAGCATTTT.

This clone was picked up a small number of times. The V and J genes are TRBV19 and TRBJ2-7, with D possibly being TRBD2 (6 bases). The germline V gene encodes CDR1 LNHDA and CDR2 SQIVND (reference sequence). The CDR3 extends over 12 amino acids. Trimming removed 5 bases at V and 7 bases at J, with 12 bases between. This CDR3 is CASSETGDEQYF. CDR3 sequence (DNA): TGTGCCAGTAGTGAGACGGGAGATGAGCAGTACTTC.

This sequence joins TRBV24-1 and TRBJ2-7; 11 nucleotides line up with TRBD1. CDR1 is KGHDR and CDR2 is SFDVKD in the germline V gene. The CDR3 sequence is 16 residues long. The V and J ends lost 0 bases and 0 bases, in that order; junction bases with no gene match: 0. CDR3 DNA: TGTGCCACCAGTGATTTGGGACAGGGGGCCTCCTACGAGCAGTACTTC. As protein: CATSDLGQGASYEQYF.

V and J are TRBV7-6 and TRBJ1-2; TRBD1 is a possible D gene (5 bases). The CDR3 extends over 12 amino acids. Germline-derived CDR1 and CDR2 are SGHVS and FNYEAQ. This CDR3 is CGKSPGNYGYTF. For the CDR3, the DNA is TGTGGGAAGAGCCCAGGGAACTATGGCTACACCTTC.

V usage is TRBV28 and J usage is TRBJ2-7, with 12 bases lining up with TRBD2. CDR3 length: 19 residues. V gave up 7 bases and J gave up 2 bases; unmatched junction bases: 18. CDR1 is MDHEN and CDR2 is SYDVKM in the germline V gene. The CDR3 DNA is TGTGCCAGCACCCCCCCGTGGCTAGCGGGAGGGCCTTTGGCCTACGAGCAGTACTTC. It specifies CASTPPWLAGGPLAYEQYF.

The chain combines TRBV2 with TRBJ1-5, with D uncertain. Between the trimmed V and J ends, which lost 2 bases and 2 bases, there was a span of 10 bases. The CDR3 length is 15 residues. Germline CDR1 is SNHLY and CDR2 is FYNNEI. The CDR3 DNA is TGTGCCAGCAGTGAAAAACTTGCGGGCAATCAGCCCCAGCATTTT. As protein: CASSEKLAGNQPQHF.

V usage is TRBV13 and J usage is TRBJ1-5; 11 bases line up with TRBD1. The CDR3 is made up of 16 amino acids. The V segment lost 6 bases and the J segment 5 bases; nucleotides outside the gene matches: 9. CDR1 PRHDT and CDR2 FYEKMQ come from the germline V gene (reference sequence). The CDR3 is CASRRTGGEIHQPQHF. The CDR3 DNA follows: TGTGCCAGCAGGCGGACAGGGGGCGAGATTCATCAGCCCCAGCATTTT.

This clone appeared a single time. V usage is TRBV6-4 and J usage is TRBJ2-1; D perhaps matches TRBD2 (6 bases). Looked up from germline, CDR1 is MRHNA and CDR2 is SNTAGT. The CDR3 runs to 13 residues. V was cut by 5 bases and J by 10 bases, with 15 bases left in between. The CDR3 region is CASSSEGRSEQFF. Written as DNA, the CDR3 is TGTGCCAGCAGTTCGGAGGGCCGATCCGAGCAGTTCTTC.

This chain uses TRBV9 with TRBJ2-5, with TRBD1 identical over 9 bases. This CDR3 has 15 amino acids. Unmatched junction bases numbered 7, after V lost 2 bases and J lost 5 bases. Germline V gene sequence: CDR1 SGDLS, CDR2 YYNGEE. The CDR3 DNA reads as TGTGCCAGCAGCGTCATGACAGGGGGAAGGGAGACCCAGTACTTC. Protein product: CASSVMTGGRETQYF.

This chain's CDR3 is CASSFTGGNGHEQYF. Here the CDR3 DNA reads TGCGCCAGCAGTTTCACAGGGGGCAACGGCCACGAGCAGTACTTC. V gene TRBV5-1 combines with J gene TRBJ2-7; 9 nucleotides line up with TRBD1. The J segment lost 5 bases and the V segment lost 5 bases, leaving 11 bases of the junction unmatched. The CDR3 runs 15 residues. CDR1 and CDR2 (germline): SGHRS, YFSETQ.

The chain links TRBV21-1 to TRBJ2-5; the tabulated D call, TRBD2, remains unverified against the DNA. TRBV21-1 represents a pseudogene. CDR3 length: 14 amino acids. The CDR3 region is CASSTSGGPETQYF. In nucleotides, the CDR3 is TGTGCCAGCAGCACCTCCGGGGGACCCGAGACCCAGTACTTC.

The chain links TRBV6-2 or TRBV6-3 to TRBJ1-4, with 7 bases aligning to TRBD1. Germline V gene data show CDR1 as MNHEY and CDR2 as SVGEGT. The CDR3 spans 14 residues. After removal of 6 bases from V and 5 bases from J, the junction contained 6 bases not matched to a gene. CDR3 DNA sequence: TGTGCCAGCAGCCGAACGGGACAGAATGAAAAACTGTTTTTT. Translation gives CASSRTGQNEKLFF.

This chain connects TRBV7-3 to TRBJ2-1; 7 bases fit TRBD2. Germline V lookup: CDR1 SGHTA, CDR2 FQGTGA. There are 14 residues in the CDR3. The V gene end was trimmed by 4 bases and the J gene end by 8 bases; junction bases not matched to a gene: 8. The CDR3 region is CASSSLAGRDEQFF. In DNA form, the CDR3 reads TGTGCCAGCAGCTCCCTCGCGGGGAGGGATGAGCAGTTCTTC.

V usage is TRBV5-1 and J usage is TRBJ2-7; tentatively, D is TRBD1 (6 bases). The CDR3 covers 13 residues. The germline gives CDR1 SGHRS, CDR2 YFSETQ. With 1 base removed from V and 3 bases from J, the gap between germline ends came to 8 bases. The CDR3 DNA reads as TGCGCCAGCAGCTTGTCGACAGGCTACGAGCAGTACTTC. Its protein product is CASSLSTGYEQYF.

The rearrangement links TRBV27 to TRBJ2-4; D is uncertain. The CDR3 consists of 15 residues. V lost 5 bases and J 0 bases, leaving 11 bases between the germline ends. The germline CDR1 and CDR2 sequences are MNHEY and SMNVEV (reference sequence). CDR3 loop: CASSNLTLAKNIQYF. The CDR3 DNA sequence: TGTGCCAGCAGTAACCTGACATTAGCCAAAAACATTCAGTACTTC.

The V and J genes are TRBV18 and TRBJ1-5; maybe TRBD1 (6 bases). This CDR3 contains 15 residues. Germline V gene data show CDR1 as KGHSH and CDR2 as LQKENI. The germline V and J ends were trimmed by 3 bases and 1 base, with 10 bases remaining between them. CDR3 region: CASSPDSTSNQPQHF. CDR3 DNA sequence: TGTGCCAGCTCACCGGACAGTACCAGCAATCAGCCCCAGCATTTT. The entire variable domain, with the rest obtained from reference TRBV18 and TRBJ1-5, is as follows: NAGVMQNPRHLVRRRGQEARLRCSPMKGHSHVYWYRQLPEEGLKFMVYLQKENIIDESGMPKERFSAEFPKEGPSILRIQQVVRGDSAAYFCASSPDSTSNQPQHFGDGTRLSIL.

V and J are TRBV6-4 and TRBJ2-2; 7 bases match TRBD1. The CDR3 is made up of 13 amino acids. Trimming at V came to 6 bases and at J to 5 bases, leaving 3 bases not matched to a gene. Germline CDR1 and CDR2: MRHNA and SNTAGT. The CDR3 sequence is CASRGTETGELFF. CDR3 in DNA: TGTGCCAGCAGGGGGACAGAAACCGGGGAGCTGTTTTTT.

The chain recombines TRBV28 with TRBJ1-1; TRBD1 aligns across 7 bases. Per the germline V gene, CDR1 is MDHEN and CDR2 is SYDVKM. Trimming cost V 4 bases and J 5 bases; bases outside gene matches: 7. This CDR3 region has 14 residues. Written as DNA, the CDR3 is TGTGCCAGCAGTTCCGGGCCACAGGGGACTGAAGCTTTCTTT. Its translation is CASSSGPQGTEAFF.

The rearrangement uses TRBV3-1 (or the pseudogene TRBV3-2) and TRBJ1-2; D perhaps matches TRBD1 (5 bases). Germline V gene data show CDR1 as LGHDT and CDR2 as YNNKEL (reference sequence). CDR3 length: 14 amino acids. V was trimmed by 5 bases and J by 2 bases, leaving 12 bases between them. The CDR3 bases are TGTGCCAGCAGCGGCGGGGCAGGGAACTATGGCTACACCTTC. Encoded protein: CASSGGAGNYGYTF.

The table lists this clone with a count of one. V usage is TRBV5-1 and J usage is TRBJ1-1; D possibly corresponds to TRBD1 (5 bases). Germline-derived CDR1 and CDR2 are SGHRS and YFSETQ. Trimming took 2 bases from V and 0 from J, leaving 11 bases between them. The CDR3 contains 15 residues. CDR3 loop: CASSFQTEMNTEAFF. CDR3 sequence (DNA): TGCGCCAGCAGCTTCCAGACAGAAATGAACACTGAAGCTTTCTTT.

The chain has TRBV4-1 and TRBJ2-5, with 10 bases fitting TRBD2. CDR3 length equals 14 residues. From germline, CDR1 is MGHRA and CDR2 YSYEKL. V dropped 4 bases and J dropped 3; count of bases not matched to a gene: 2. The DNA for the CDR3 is TGCGCCAGCAGCCGTGGGACTAGCGAAGAGACCCAGTACTTC. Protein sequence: CASSRGTSEETQYF.